Listed here are 17 T cell receptor beta chains from one sample, sequenced in a study of blood T cell repertoires in COVID-19. Using immunoSEQ multiplex PCR, the repertoire was profiled, and TCRdb retains in-frame clones only, with some absent. The sample includes 140,000 or so clones, roughly four fifths seen only once; the top ten take about 3%. Material: peripheral blood. All receptors come from an elderly woman with acute or convalescent COVID-19.

This clone was found once. The V gene is TRBV18, the J gene TRBJ1-1; 7 nucleotides align to TRBD1. This CDR3 region has 16 residues. Trimming removed 4 bases from V and 0 bases from J; junction bases left unmatched: 8. Germline V lookup: CDR1 KGHSH, CDR2 LQKENI. CDR3 nucleotide sequence: TGTGCCAGCTCACTAAACAGGGGACTTATGAACACTGAAGCTTTCTTT. Protein product: CASSLNRGLMNTEAFF. Full variable domain (rest looked up from reference TRBV18 and TRBJ1-1): NAGVMQNPRHLVRRRGQEARLRCSPMKGHSHVYWYRQLPEEGLKFMVYLQKENIIDESGMPKERFSAEFPKEGPSILRIQQVVRGDSAAYFCASSLNRGLMNTEAFFGQGTRLTVV.

This chain joins TRBV7-8 and TRBJ1-5; TRBD1 agrees at 8 bases. Germline V gene lookup returns CDR1 SGHVS and CDR2 FQNEAQ. The J segment lost 6 bases and the V segment lost 5 bases, leaving 21 bases of the junction unmatched. This CDR3 comprises 19 residues. In DNA form, the CDR3 reads TGTGCCAGCAGCCGATTTCCCCCACCCATGGACAGGGTATTTCAGCCCCAGCATTTT. Translating it yields CASSRFPPPMDRVFQPQHF.

The gene calls are TRBV10-3 and TRBJ1-2, with D possibly matching TRBD1 (5 bases). The germline gives CDR1 ENHRY, CDR2 SYGVKD. The CDR3 has 14 residues. The V end lost 6 bases, the J end lost 5 bases, and 16 bases lay between the germline ends. The CDR3: CAISSAGTLYGYTF. The CDR3 nucleotides are TGTGCCATCAGCTCGGCCGGGACTCTTTATGGCTACACCTTC.

In nucleotides, the CDR3 is TGCGCCAGCAGCAAAAGACAGGCAGATGATGGCTACACCTTC. Translating it yields CASSKRQADDGYTF. The V gene is TRBV5-1, the J gene TRBJ1-2, with D possibly matching TRBD1 (6 bases). Trimming shortened V by 4 bases and J by 6 bases, and 16 bases separated the two germline ends. The CDR3 totals 14 residues. Germline CDR1 is SGHRS and CDR2 is YFSETQ.

The chain employs TRBV3-1 (or the pseudogene TRBV3-2) and TRBJ2-4; 8 bases are shared with TRBD1. This CDR3 spans 16 amino acids. Per germline, CDR1 LGHDT and CDR2 YNNKEL (reference sequence). The ends lost 6 bases at V and 0 bases at J; junction bases unmatched: 7. In DNA form, the CDR3 reads TGTGCCAGCAGATTGGGGACAGGCGAAGCCAAAAACATTCAGTACTTC. Translating it yields CASRLGTGEAKNIQYF.

The chain joins TRBV7-3 to TRBJ2-1; possibly TRBD1 for D (5 bases). V was trimmed by 2 bases and J by 7 bases, leaving 18 bases between them. This CDR3 contains 16 residues. CDR1 SGHTA and CDR2 FQGTGA come from the germline V gene. CDR3 amino acids: CASSLGGRQLGNEQFF. The CDR3 bases are TGTGCCAGCAGCTTAGGCGGCCGACAGCTAGGGAATGAGCAGTTCTTC.

V and J are TRBV30 and TRBJ2-7; 8 bases match TRBD1. Trimming at V came to 3 bases and at J to 0 bases, leaving 4 bases not matched to a gene. Germline V gives CDR1 GTSNPN, CDR2 SVGIG (reference sequence). The CDR3 totals 14 residues. The CDR3 protein is CAWRGTGFSYEQYF. The CDR3 DNA reads TGTGCCTGGAGGGGGACAGGATTCTCCTACGAGCAGTACTTC. The full variable domain, with the rest looked up from reference TRBV30 and TRBJ2-7, is SQTIHQWPATLVQPVGSPLSLECTVEGTSNPNLYWYRQAAGRGLQLLFYSVGIGQISSEVPQNLSASRPQDRQFILSSKKLLLSDSGFYLCAWRGTGFSYEQYFGPGTRLTVT.

V is TRBV2 and J is TRBJ2-3; 9 bases match TRBD2. In germline, CDR1 is SNHLY, CDR2 FYNNEI. CDR3 length equals 16 residues. The junction had 17 bases not matched to a gene; V was cut back by 8 bases and J by 8 bases. CDR3 sequence: CASGRTSGPAGFTQYF. CDR3 bases: TGTGCCAGCGGGCGAACTAGCGGGCCTGCGGGGTTTACGCAGTATTTT.

Here the CDR3 DNA reads TGTGCCAGCAGTCGCACGGCTCTGGACAGACAAAATGAAAAACTGTTTTTT. It specifies CASSRTALDRQNEKLFF. The gene calls are TRBV28 and TRBJ1-4; maybe TRBD1 (6 bases). The length of the CDR3 is 17 residues. CDR1 and CDR2 (germline): MDHEN, SYDVKM. Trimming removed 5 bases from V and 5 bases from J, with 21 bases in between.

The sample holds a few counts of this clone. The gene calls are TRBV7-9 and TRBJ2-1; D ambiguous. CDR1 SEHNR and CDR2 FQNEAQ come from the germline V gene (reference sequence). The CDR3 has 13 residues. Deletions cut 3 bases from V and 7 bases from J, with 10 bases between. The CDR3 nucleotides read TGTGCCAGCAGCTTCAACACATTAAATGAGCAGTTCTTC. Amino acid sequence: CASSFNTLNEQFF.

This sequence joins TRBV3-1 (or the pseudogene TRBV3-2) and TRBJ2-6, with D tentatively TRBD2 (5 bases). Germline lookup yields CDR1 LGHDT and CDR2 YNNKEL (reference sequence). Trimming stripped 4 bases from V and 0 bases from J, with 16 bases between. There are 18 residues in the CDR3. The CDR3 coding sequence is TGTGCCAGCAGCCCATCCCCCGGGATTAGCTCTGGGGCCAACGTCCTGACTTTC. Protein: CASSPSPGISSGANVLTF.

This clone was seen only once. This rearrangement joins TRBV5-4 to TRBJ1-2; 7 nucleotides match TRBD1. Germline V lookup: CDR1 SGHNT, CDR2 YYREEE (reference sequence). CDR3 length: 14 amino acids. V dropped 6 bases and J dropped 5; count of bases not matched to a gene: 10. Here the CDR3 DNA reads TGTGCCAGCAATGAGGGGGCCGAACCTTATGGCTACACCTTC. It yields the protein CASNEGAEPYGYTF. Full variable domain (rest looked up from reference TRBV5-4 and TRBJ1-2): ETGVTQSPTHLIKTRGQQVTLRCSSQSGHNTVSWYQQALGQGPQFIFQYYREEENGRGNFPPRFSGLQFPNYSSELNVNALELDDSALYLCASNEGAEPYGYTFGSGTRLTVV.

J is TRBJ2-1 and V is TRBV7-3; 9 nucleotides line up with TRBD1. The CDR3 covers 15 residues. V shed 5 bases, J shed 2 bases, and the junction held 4 bases outside the gene matches. The germline V gene has CDR1 SGHTA and CDR2 FQGTGA. The CDR3 here is CASSATGGAYNEQFF. As DNA, the CDR3 is TGTGCCAGCAGCGCAACAGGGGGCGCCTACAATGAGCAGTTCTTC. Full variable domain (rest looked up from reference TRBV7-3 and TRBJ2-1): GAGVSQTPSNKVTEKGKYVELRCDPISGHTALYWYRQSLGQGPEFLIYFQGTGAADDSGLPNDRFFAVRPEGSVSTLKIQRTERGDSAVYLCASSATGGAYNEQFFGPGTRLTVL.

The chain combines TRBV6-1 with TRBJ1-1; D ambiguous. The CDR3 covers 15 residues. The germline CDR1 and CDR2 sequences are MNHNS and SASEGT. V lost 2 bases to trimming and J lost 5 bases, with 15 bases between them. CDR3 bases: TGTGCCAGCAGTGAAAGAAAGGCGGGCCGGACTGAAGCTTTCTTT. Translating gives CASSERKAGRTEAFF.

The chain combines TRBV18 with TRBJ2-2, with TRBD1 identical over 8 bases. The CDR3 sequence is 14 residues long. Germline CDR1 KGHSH, CDR2 LQKENI. Germline trimming cut 6 bases from V and 3 bases from J; bases unmatched to any gene: 3. CDR3 nucleotides: TGTGCCAGCTCGTGGACAGGGTACACCGGGGAGCTGTTTTTT. Translation: CASSWTGYTGELFF.

This clone was picked up a small number of times. The chain links TRBV5-8 to TRBJ1-2; perhaps TRBD1 as D (5 bases). Germline loops: CDR1 SGHTS, CDR2 YDEGEE. V was clipped by 0 bases and J by 9 bases, with 15 bases between them. This CDR3 has 14 amino acids. CDR3 region: CASSLDRGSGSYTF. The CDR3 nucleotides read TGTGCCAGCAGCTTGGACCGGGGGAGCGGGAGCTACACCTTC.

This clone has a handful of counts. J is TRBJ1-5 and V is TRBV10-3; 7 bases line up with TRBD1. This CDR3 is 16 amino acids long. V shed 0 bases, J shed 3 bases, and the junction held 5 bases outside the gene matches. The germline V gene encodes CDR1 ENHRY and CDR2 SYGVKD. CDR3 sequence: CAISESKGQLNQPQHF. The CDR3 DNA sequence: TGTGCCATCAGTGAGTCGAAGGGACAGCTCAATCAGCCCCAGCATTTT.